Listed below are T cell receptor beta chains from one sample, sequenced in a study of T cell responses to AZD1222 COVID-19 vaccine. Sequenced by immunoSEQ multiplex PCR; TCRdb stores in-frame clones only, minus some. There are 100,000 to 150,000 clones in the sample; just over 85% occur only once, and approximately 20% lies in the top ten. The sequencing here drew on peripheral blood, taken on day 0 of AZD1222 vaccination. These receptors were taken from an adult in good health. Each CDR3 is given with its conserved first and last residue. D genes are given only for firm matches. For some rows the clone size is stated as once, few or many, or as a class when expanded; others skip it.

.	TRBJ2-5	TRBV11-1	13	.	CASSYGRGGTQYF	TGTGCCAGCAGCTACGGCAGGGGGGGGACCCAGTACTTC
.	TRBJ1-2	TRBV29-1	13	.	CSGRQPGRDGYTF	TGCAGCGGCCGACAGCCAGGAAGGGATGGCTACACCTTC
.	TRBJ1-2	TRBV19	13	.	CASSIDHRNGYTF	TGTGCCAGTAGTATAGATCACAGGAATGGCTACACCTTC
.	TRBJ1-2	TRBV28	14	.	CASSLLGQLYGYTF	TGTGCCAGCAGTCTACTTGGACAGCTATATGGCTACACCTTC
.	TRBJ1-1	TRBV9	13	.	CASSPGMNTEAFF	TGTGCCAGCAGCCCAGGTATGAACACTGAAGCTTTCTTT
.	TRBJ1-2	TRBV5-1	13	.	CASSSQGNYGYTF	TGCGCCAGCAGCTCCCAAGGAAACTATGGCTACACCTTC
once	TRBJ2-7	TRBV10-3	12	.	CAISVRVEEQYF	TGTGCCATCAGTGTGAGGGTCGAGGAGCAGTACTTC
.	TRBJ2-7	TRBV28	14	TRBD1	CASSSGTGYHEQYF	TGTGCCAGCAGTTCCGGGACAGGGTACCACGAGCAGTACTTC
.	TRBJ2-5	TRBV5-4	16	TRBD1	CASSLNYRGPGGTQYF	TGTGCCAGCAGCTTGAATTACAGGGGGCCGGGTGGGACCCAGTACTTC
.	TRBJ1-2	TRBV19	18	TRBD1	CASSSRGQGDIWNYGYTF	TGTGCCAGTAGTTCACGGGGACAGGGCGATATCTGGAACTATGGCTACACCTTC
.	TRBJ2-7	TRBV27	15	.	CASSLDRTTTYEQYF	TGTGCCAGCAGTTTAGACAGGACCACGACCTACGAGCAGTACTTC
.	TRBJ1-5	TRBV7-2	15	TRBD1	CASSLVGQGRQPQHF	TGTGCCAGCAGCTTAGTAGGACAGGGGAGGCAGCCCCAGCATTTT
.	TRBJ1-3	TRBV4-2	16	TRBD1	CASSQAGTGTGNTIYF	TGTGCCAGCAGCCAAGCCGGGACAGGGACTGGAAACACCATATATTTT
.	TRBJ2-5	TRBV19	15	TRBD1	CASSIRDRAGETQYF	TGTGCCAGTAGTATACGGGACAGGGCGGGGGAGACCCAGTACTTC
once	TRBJ1-5	TRBV5-8	13	.	CASSPGSLRPQHF	TGTGCCAGCAGCCCGGGGTCATTAAGGCCCCAGCATTTT
few	TRBJ2-2	TRBV9	16	TRBD2	CASSAERGGSTGELFF	TGTGCCAGCAGCGCAGAGCGGGGGGGATCTACCGGGGAGCTGTTTTTT
.	TRBJ1-5	TRBV7-2	13	.	CASSRTGNQPQHF	TGTGCCAGCAGCCGGACGGGCAATCAGCCCCAGCATTTT
.	TRBJ1-1	TRBV27	13	.	CASTLTLNTEAFF	TGTGCCAGCACCCTGACTTTGAACACTGAAGCTTTCTTT
.	TRBJ1-2	TRBV18	13	TRBD1	CASSPRQGDGYTF	TGTGCCAGCTCACCAAGACAGGGAGATGGCTACACCTTC
.	TRBJ2-5	TRBV7-8	15	.	CASSLGLDYQETQYF	TGTGCCAGCAGCTTAGGCCTGGACTACCAAGAGACCCAGTACTTC
.	TRBJ1-5	TRBV5-1	15	.	CASSLAGMLNQPQHF	TGCGCCAGCAGCTTGGCAGGAATGCTGAATCAGCCCCAGCATTTT
.	TRBJ1-5	TRBV28	15	TRBD1	CASSLGDRAGQPQHF	TGTGCCAGCAGTTTAGGAGACAGGGCCGGTCAGCCCCAGCATTTT
once	TRBJ2-1	TRBV2	13	.	CASTLEAQDKQFF	TGTGCCAGCACGTTGGAGGCTCAAGACAAGCAGTTCTTC
once	TRBJ1-4	TRBV5-6	15	.	CASSLPGRTNEKLFF	TGTGCCAGCAGCTTACCAGGGAGGACTAATGAAAAACTGTTTTTT
.	TRBJ2-7	TRBV27	15	TRBD2	CASIPGTSGLGEQYF	TGTGCCAGCATACCCGGGACTAGCGGACTGGGGGAGCAGTACTTC
.	TRBJ2-4	TRBV18	16	TRBD2	CANSPPTSGGANIQYF	TGTGCCAACTCACCGCCGACTAGCGGGGGGGCTAACATTCAGTACTTC
once	TRBJ2-7	TRBV2	14	.	CASSGGARTYEQYF	TGTGCCAGCAGTGGTGGGGCGAGGACCTACGAGCAGTACTTC
.	TRBJ1-5	TRBV28	16	.	CASKLGQAYSNQPQHF	TGTGCCAGCAAACTAGGGCAGGCCTATAGCAATCAGCCCCAGCATTTT
.	TRBJ2-2	TRBV11-2	15	TRBD1	CASRVPGQGTGELFF	TGTGCCAGCAGGGTCCCGGGACAGGGGACCGGGGAGCTGTTTTTT
.	TRBJ1-1	TRBV6-6	14	.	CASSGPPENTEAFF	TGTGCCAGCAGTGGGCCGCCGGAGAACACTGAAGCTTTCTTT
once	TRBJ1-2	TRBV3-1/TRBV3-2	15	.	CASSQVAGTNYGYTF	TGTGCCAGCAGCCAAGTAGCAGGGACTAACTATGGCTACACCTTC
.	TRBJ1-2	TRBV2	15	.	CASSARRREPHGYTF	TGTGCCAGCAGCGCTAGGAGGAGGGAGCCTCATGGCTACACCTTC
.	TRBJ1-1	TRBV19	12	.	CASSIGWTEAFF	TGTGCCAGTAGTATAGGATGGACTGAAGCTTTCTTT
.	TRBJ1-1	TRBV6-5	15	.	CASSYSPGVNTEAFF	TGTGCCAGCAGTTATAGTCCCGGGGTTAACACTGAAGCTTTCTTT
.	TRBJ1-2	TRBV2	13	TRBD1	CATPQGANYGYTF	TGTGCCACCCCCCAGGGGGCTAACTATGGCTACACCTTC
.	TRBJ2-1	TRBV18	12	.	CASSPGAPEQFF	TGTGCCAGCTCACCGGGGGCCCCTGAGCAGTTCTTC
.	TRBJ1-5	TRBV29-1	12	.	CSPLHSNQPQHF	TGCAGCCCGCTGCATAGCAATCAGCCCCAGCATTTT
few	TRBJ2-2	TRBV11-2	14	.	CASSSIRGRGELFF	TGTGCCAGCAGCTCCATCAGGGGTAGGGGGGAGCTGTTTTTT
.	TRBJ1-5	TRBV29-1	13	.	CSAMLGSGQPQHF	TGCAGCGCCATGTTGGGTTCTGGGCAGCCCCAGCATTTT
.	TRBJ1-2	TRBV19	13	.	CASSMTGHYGYTF	TGTGCCAGTAGTATGACAGGCCACTATGGCTACACCTTC
.	TRBJ2-2	TRBV5-1	14	.	CASSSSGRSGELFF	TGCGCCAGCAGCTCGTCGGGGAGGAGCGGGGAGCTGTTTTTT
.	TRBJ2-7	TRBV28	12	.	CASKPGSHEQYF	TGTGCCAGCAAGCCGGGATCCCACGAGCAGTACTTC